This T cell receptor (beta chain) was identified during a study of shared clonotypes between healthy human individuals. Study context: Samples came from a couple of female and a few male donors aged 18 to 49.

Whole-study findings and limits: The study sampled only blood, and tissue repertoires likely differ.

Between the trimmed V and J ends, which lost 6 bases and 0 bases, there was a span of 17 bases. The CDR3 covers 16 residues. CDR1 and CDR2 from the germline V gene are SNHLY and FYNNEI. To note about this clone: Its antigen is undetermined.

In the study's own analysis: As immunoSEQ supplied junction-only sequences (without quality scores), filtering differed. Assay used: immunoSEQ multiplex PCR; TCRdb lists only in-frame clones, some missing. V and J calls and clone size are given by that table; D and trimming were obtained from the DNA. The sample contains about 1 million clones, about 80% of which appear only once. The rearrangement joins TRBV2 to TRBJ2-5, with D maybe TRBD2 (5 bases). The clonotype originates from a man aged 18 to 35 in good health. Sequenced sample: memory CD4+ T cells sorted from blood. Subset here: CD45RA-negative fraction. CDR3 region: CASRAFRQDYQETQYF. The CDR3 DNA is TGTGCCAGCAGGGCTTTTAGGCAGGACTACCAAGAGACCCAGTACTTC. The variable domain in full, completed from reference TRBV2 and TRBJ2-5, reads EPEVTQTPSHQVTQMGQEVILRCVPISNHLYFYWYRQILGQKVEFLVSFYNNEISEKSEIFDDQFSVERPDGSNFTLKIRSTKLEDSAMYFCASRAFRQDYQETQYFGPGTRLLVL.